This TCR beta chain originates from a study of CD8 T cells in ankylosing spondylitis. The CDR3 sequence is 15 residues long. The junction had 8 bases not matched to a gene; V was cut back by 4 bases and J by 3 bases. Germline lookup yields CDR1 ENHRY and CDR2 SYGVKD. Overall study results and limits: Within ankylosing spondylitis blood, a TCR beta motif made up of several highly homologous variants appeared to be characteristic.

About this clonotype: The antigen is not known.

TCRdb redid the calling of the 5' RACE reads with MiXCR, one entry per CDR3 protein. The sample lists fewer than 500,000 distinct CDR3 sequences; 20% to 25% were seen once. This clonotype originated in a male donor with ankylosing spondylitis. The rearrangement joins TRBV10-3 to TRBJ2-5; the match to TRBD2 covers 7 bases. Sequenced: blood, either unsorted or a sorted T cell fraction (not recorded which). This chain's CDR3 is CAISGGGAGEETQYF. DNA of the CDR3: TGTGCCATCAGTGGGGGGGGAGCGGGCGAAGAGACCCAGTACTTC.